The clone carrying this T cell receptor beta chain was picked up a small number of times. Its antigen is unidentified. No conserved phenylalanine or tryptophan ends this CDR3, so it is likely a read error. Sample time point: persistent/refractory GD, antithyroid drugs over 5 years with positive TRAb. Preparation of the TCR library used RNA extracted from PBMCs. Relying on iRepertoire HTBI primers and Arm-PCR of CDR3 regions, the team built TCR beta libraries. TCRdb re-called the multiplex PCR reads through MiXCR, storing one row per CDR3 protein. The table records fewer than 550,000 distinct CDR3 sequences, roughly 21% of them present only once. The sample is drawn from a study of regulatory T cells in long-lasting Graves disease. Study overall: Persistence in Graves' disease denoted antithyroid drug use beyond 5 years alongside positive TSH receptor antibodies.

Study observations and caveats: A limited number of samples was an acknowledged limitation. Rather than thyroid tissue, only peripheral blood underwent study. Among persistent patients, a larger number of public clonotypes were shared (about 3,000) than among newly diagnosed patients (just over 950).

The receptor comes from a female donor with Graves disease. The sample here was peripheral blood mononuclear cells (PBMCs), taken when the disease was refractory, from a patient treated with antithyroid drugs.

CDR3 in amino acids: CASRPGGELDRGYTL. CDR3 in DNA: TGTGCCAGCAGACCCGGGGGGGAATTGGATAGGGGCTACACCCTC. The rearrangement links TRBV28 to TRBJ1-2; weak D call: TRBD1 (5 bases). V was clipped by 6 bases and J by 8 bases, with 22 bases between them. This CDR3 region has 15 residues. Per the germline V gene, CDR1 is MDHEN and CDR2 is SYDVKM.